Here is one T cell receptor beta chain with its context. In assigning cohorts, the study relied on participant-reported clinical history. This specimen comes from a study of blood T cell repertoires in COVID-19. Produced via immunoSEQ multiplex PCR; TCRdb's table is partial and in-frame only. This table has about 260,000 clones, about 90% appearing once. The receptor's source is a man aged 50 to 60 who had been exposed to COVID-19. Sequences were obtained from PBMCs or T cells enriched from blood (not recorded which).

CDR3: CASTWQNTEAFF. CDR3 DNA sequence: TGTGCCAGCACGTGGCAGAACACTGAAGCTTTCTTT. The chain recombines TRBV5-6 with TRBJ1-1; no clear D gene. CDR3 length equals 12 residues. V dropped 6 bases and J dropped 1 base, with 7 bases sitting between them. Germline V gene lookup returns CDR1 SGHDT and CDR2 YYEEEE.